This T cell receptor (beta chain) stems from a study of CD8+ T cells in alopecia areata. Study results and caveats: In scalp and blood, many expanded lesional clones persisted during tofacitinib.

Treatment in this sample: oral pan-JAK inhibitor, 5-10 mg twice daily. Reverse transcribed after extraction, RNA yielded cDNA as the sequencing template. TCRdb's table, derived via immunoSEQ multiplex PCR, lists solely in-frame clones and lacks some. The sample contains 75,000 to 100,000 clones, about two thirds of which appear only once. As regards this clone: Its specificity is unknown.

The TCR comes from a human donor with alopecia areata. The material sequenced was CD8+ T cells sorted from blood, taken at approximately week 44, from a patient treated with tofacitinib.

CDR3 nucleotide sequence: TGTGCCCTCCGGGACAGGGCCTACGAGCAGTACTTC. Encoded protein: CALRDRAYEQYF. The J gene is TRBJ2-7, the V gene TRBV2; the match to TRBD1 covers 9 bases. The CDR3 sequence is 12 residues long. Germline V gene data show CDR1 as SNHLY and CDR2 as FYNNEI. Trimming at V came to 11 bases and at J to 2 bases, leaving 4 bases not matched to a gene.